Below, 31 T cell receptor beta chains from the same sample are listed, as sequenced in a study of OX40 agonist ivuxolimab in advanced cancers. Only in-frame clones appear in the TCRdb table, and some are missing; sequencing was by immunoSEQ multiplex PCR. The sample lists under 60,000 clones, around 84% occurring once. The specimen comprised CD4+ or CD8+ T cells sorted from blood, sampled in a trial of the OX40 agonist ivuxolimab. These receptors all stem from an adult with an advanced solid tumor such as melanoma, head and neck, liver or kidney cancer.

This clone was observed a few times. The chain combines TRBV7-9 with TRBJ2-5; 8 bases line up with TRBD2. Germline CDR1 reads SEHNR; CDR2 reads FQNEAQ (reference sequence). The V and J ends lost 5 bases and 4 bases, in that order; junction bases with no gene match: 9. CDR3 size: 15 residues. The CDR3 here is CASSTWTSRAETQYF. The CDR3 DNA reads as TGTGCCAGCAGCACCTGGACTAGCCGCGCAGAGACCCAGTACTTC.

This chain links TRBV9 with TRBJ2-2; D tentatively reads TRBD1 or TRBD2 (5 bases each). Trimming took off 1 base at V and 0 bases at J, with 13 bases between the two ends. Germline values: CDR1 SGDLS, CDR2 YYNGEE. This CDR3 spans 17 amino acids. The CDR3 DNA reads as TGTGCCAGCAGCGTAAATCTGAGAGGGGCGAACACCGGGGAGCTGTTTTTT. The encoded protein is CASSVNLRGANTGELFF.

The chain employs TRBV7-2 and TRBJ2-5; D is ambiguous. The CDR3 has 11 amino acids. The germline CDR1 and CDR2 sequences are SGHTA and FQGNSA. V shed 1 base and J shed 5 bases, with 2 bases lying between them. CDR3 DNA sequence: TGTGCCAGCAGCTTAGTCGAGACCCAGTACTTC. Amino acid sequence: CASSLVETQYF.

By sample share, this clone is medium-sized. V and J are TRBV27 and TRBJ1-4, with a possible D match to TRBD1 (5 bases). Trimming removed 1 base from V and 5 bases from J, with 8 bases in between. Germline V gene lookup returns CDR1 MNHEY and CDR2 SMNVEV (reference sequence). The CDR3 loop spans 14 amino acids. The CDR3 sequence is CASSLFAGNEKLFF. The CDR3 nucleotides read TGTGCCAGCAGTTTATTCGCAGGGAATGAAAAACTGTTTTTT.

Here the CDR3 reads CASSQRETYEQYF. The CDR3 DNA reads TGTGCCAGCAGCCAACGAGAGACTTACGAGCAGTACTTC. The chain has TRBV7-6 and TRBJ2-7, with D unclear. The CDR3 runs 13 residues. V shed 5 bases and J shed 4 bases, with 12 bases lying between them. The germline gives CDR1 SGHVS, CDR2 FNYEAQ.

The CDR3 DNA sequence: TGTGCCAGCAGCGGGGGGGACGTGGGGTATTACGAGCAGTACTTC. The encoded protein is CASSGGDVGYYEQYF. The rearrangement uses TRBV5-4 and TRBJ2-7, with 7 bases lining up with TRBD2. This CDR3 is built from 15 residues. Germline CDR1 reads SGHNT; CDR2 reads YYREEE (reference sequence). The junction had 11 bases not matched to a gene; V was cut back by 4 bases and J by 4 bases.

V usage is TRBV6-5 and J usage is TRBJ1-1; no definite D call. Germline V gene data show CDR1 as MNHEY and CDR2 as SVGAGI. Between the trimmed V and J ends, which lost 1 base and 8 bases, there was a span of 11 bases. This CDR3 is 13 amino acids long. The CDR3 region has the DNA TGTGCCAGCAGTTACTGGAATGGGAGGGAAGCTTTCTTT. Encoded protein: CASSYWNGREAFF.

The gene calls are TRBV6-5 and TRBJ2-1, with D perhaps TRBD2 (5 bases). CDR3 length equals 11 residues. CDR1 is MNHEY, CDR2 SVGAGI, per germline. Trimming took 7 bases from V and 14 from J, leaving 15 bases between them. CDR3 residues: CASTFGVLEFF. Here the CDR3 DNA reads TGTGCCAGCACTTTCGGGGTCCTTGAGTTCTTC.

The chain carries TRBV4-3 and TRBJ1-5, with TRBD1 as a possible D gene (5 bases). Germline V CDR1 and CDR2: LGHNA, YSLEER. V lost 1 base and J 1 base, leaving 8 bases between the germline ends. This CDR3 contains 15 residues. The CDR3 is CASSQVEGSNQPQHF. The CDR3 nucleotides read TGCGCCAGCAGCCAAGTTGAGGGGAGCAATCAGCCCCAGCATTTT.

The chain recombines TRBV2 with TRBJ1-1; D unresolved. Germline V gene sequence: CDR1 SNHLY, CDR2 FYNNEI. There are 14 residues in the CDR3. Trimming pared 3 bases from V and 0 bases from J, leaving 8 bases between. Here the CDR3 reads CASSDRPLNTEAFF. CDR3 coding DNA: TGTGCCAGCAGTGACAGGCCCCTGAACACTGAAGCTTTCTTT.

The chain employs TRBV29-1 and TRBJ2-5, with 10 bases aligning to TRBD2. CDR1 is SQVTM, CDR2 ANQGSEA, per germline. The CDR3 consists of 19 residues. The trim removed 1 base at V and 5 bases at J, leaving 19 bases unmatched. CDR3 nucleotides: TGCAGCGTTGAAGGGGGGAAGGGGATTCTAGCGGGAGCCCAGGAGACCCAGTACTTC. Protein: CSVEGGKGILAGAQETQYF.

The V and J genes are TRBV19 and TRBJ1-2, with TRBD1 as a possible D gene (5 bases). The CDR3 runs to 15 residues. Trimming pared 6 bases from V and 1 base from J, leaving 15 bases between. In germline, CDR1 is LNHDA, CDR2 SQIVND (reference sequence). The CDR3 region is CASSPDGGFNYGYTF. For the CDR3, the DNA is TGTGCCAGTAGCCCGGACGGGGGGTTTAACTATGGCTACACCTTC.

The chain combines TRBV4-1 with TRBJ1-5; D uncertain. The length of the CDR3 is 14 residues. V gave up 0 bases and J gave up 6 bases, with 9 bases separating them. Germline CDR1 MGHRA, CDR2 YSYEKL. The CDR3 loop reads CASSQDGGPQPQHF. As DNA, the CDR3 is TGCGCCAGCAGCCAAGATGGAGGGCCTCAGCCCCAGCATTTT.

The V gene is TRBV4-3, the J gene TRBJ2-5; D gene uncertain. CDR1 is LGHNA, CDR2 YSLEER, per germline. The CDR3 runs to 14 residues. The V gene lost 1 base and the J gene lost 3 bases, with 9 bases spanning the gap. The CDR3 nucleotides are TGCGCCAGCAGCCAAGGGGTAGGAGAAGAGACCCAGTACTTC. Translated, it gives CASSQGVGEETQYF.

This chain links TRBV7-2 with TRBJ1-1, with D possibly being TRBD1 (5 bases). This CDR3 is built from 18 residues. Germline V CDR1 and CDR2: SGHTA, FQGNSA. Trimming removed 5 bases at V and 2 bases at J, with 24 bases between. The CDR3 spells CASSPQPPSTARNTEAFF. As DNA, the CDR3 is TGTGCCAGCAGCCCCCAACCCCCTTCGACAGCCCGAAACACTGAAGCTTTCTTT.

This chain connects TRBV7-8 to TRBJ1-5; no reliable D call. The CDR3 loop spans 18 amino acids. Trimming stripped 5 bases from V and 3 bases from J, with 23 bases between. Germline V gene sequence: CDR1 SGHVS, CDR2 FQNEAQ. CDR3 amino acids: CASSQDLWLGYVNQPQHF. CDR3 sequence (DNA): TGTGCCAGCAGCCAAGACTTATGGTTGGGTTATGTCAATCAGCCCCAGCATTTT.

The chain couples TRBV5-1 to TRBJ2-1; 9 bases are a match to TRBD2. The CDR3 is made up of 15 amino acids. The V segment lost 0 bases and the J segment 10 bases; nucleotides outside the gene matches: 8. Germline CDR1 SGHRS, CDR2 YFSETQ. CDR3 DNA sequence: TGCGCCAGCAGCTTGGTGGGTAGCGGGAGTCGCGAGCAGTTCTTC. This encodes CASSLVGSGSREQFF. The full variable domain, in which reference TRBV5-1 and TRBJ2-1 provide the parts outside the CDR3, is KAGVTQTPRYLIKTRGQQVTLSCSPISGHRSVSWYQQTPGQGLQFLFEYFSETQRNKGNFPGRFSGRQFSNSRSEMNVSTLELGDSALYLCASSLVGSGSREQFFGPGTRLTVL.

The chain combines TRBV2 with TRBJ2-2, with a weak D call TRBD1 (5 bases). Trimming removed 7 bases from V and 7 bases from J, with 7 bases in between. Germline CDR1 reads SNHLY; CDR2 reads FYNNEI. The CDR3 spans 11 residues. The CDR3 DNA is TGTGCCAGCAAGGGGAACGGGGAGCTGTTTTTT. Its translation: CASKGNGELFF.

The chain has TRBV27 and TRBJ2-5, with D possibly being TRBD1 (6 bases). Germline V gene sequence: CDR1 MNHEY, CDR2 SMNVEV (reference sequence). V was clipped by 5 bases and J by 4 bases, with 14 bases between them. The length of the CDR3 is 14 residues. The CDR3 protein is CASSGGRGRETQYF. CDR3 DNA sequence: TGTGCCAGCAGTGGCGGCAGGGGACGAGAGACCCAGTACTTC.

On this clone itself: One end of the junction does not line up with germline, which may come from a read error. The genes are TRBV7-7 and TRBJ2-1; 7 nucleotides match TRBD2. This CDR3 has 16 residues. In germline, CDR1 is SSHAT, CDR2 FNYEAQ (reference sequence). DNA for the CDR3: TGTGCTAGCAGCTTAGGACGCGGGAGCTCCTACAATGAGCAGTTCTTC. It yields the protein CASSLGRGSSYNEQFF.

CDR3 DNA: TGTGCCAGCAGCCCCCTGGGCGGCACTGAAGCTTTCTTT. Amino acid sequence: CASSPLGGTEAFF. The V call is TRBV4-2, the J call TRBJ1-1; no firm D call. The ends were cut back, 4 bases at V and 4 bases at J, with 10 bases in the middle. CDR3 length: 13 residues. Germline V CDR1 and CDR2: LGHNA, YNFKEQ.

V gene TRBV18 combines with J gene TRBJ1-5, with a possible D match to TRBD1 (5 bases). Between the trimmed V and J ends, which lost 2 bases and 11 bases, there was a span of 13 bases. CDR3 length: 13 amino acids. Germline V gene sequence: CDR1 KGHSH, CDR2 LQKENI. This CDR3 reads CASSPLAGSAQHF. The CDR3 DNA sequence: TGTGCCAGCTCACCATTAGCAGGGAGTGCCCAGCATTTT.

V usage is TRBV5-1 and J usage is TRBJ2-6; D not resolved. Per the germline V gene, CDR1 is SGHRS and CDR2 is YFSETQ. The CDR3 consists of 18 residues. With 4 bases removed from V and 0 bases from J, the gap between germline ends came to 17 bases. CDR3 in DNA: TGCGCCAGCAGCGGCTACGTTCACTTCCTCTCTGGGGCCAACGTCCTGACTTTC. It translates to CASSGYVHFLSGANVLTF.

The chain combines TRBV19 with TRBJ1-5; D is perhaps TRBD1 (5 bases). From germline, CDR1 is LNHDA and CDR2 SQIVND (reference sequence). The CDR3 has 14 residues. V was pared by 3 bases and J by 6 bases, with 12 bases between. The CDR3 bases are TGTGCCAGTAGTATTGGGGGAGTCGGTCAGCCCCAGCATTTT. Its protein is CASSIGGVGQPQHF.

The chain is built from TRBV11-1 and TRBJ2-7, with 8 bases aligning to TRBD1. CDR3 length: 15 amino acids. Trimming took 5 bases from V and 0 from J; bases not matched to a gene: 6. Germline values: CDR1 SGHAT, CDR2 FQDESV (reference sequence). The CDR3 reads CASSPGTGPSYEQYF. The CDR3 region has the DNA TGTGCCAGCAGCCCGGGGACAGGTCCCTCCTACGAGCAGTACTTC.

J is TRBJ2-1 and V is TRBV13; TRBD1 aligns across 8 bases. V lost 5 bases to trimming and J lost 6 bases; unmatched junction nucleotides: 0. This CDR3 comprises 12 residues. Germline V gene lookup returns CDR1 PRHDT and CDR2 FYEKMQ (reference sequence). CDR3 amino acids: CASSDRGNEQFF. CDR3 in DNA: TGTGCCAGCAGCGACAGGGGCAATGAGCAGTTCTTC.

This chain joins TRBV7-8 and TRBJ2-3; no clear D. The CDR3 consists of 15 residues. Germline CDR1 reads SGHVS; CDR2 reads FQNEAQ. Trimming shortened V by 1 base and J by 2 bases, and 10 bases separated the two germline ends. The CDR3 DNA is TGTGCCAGCAGCTTAGTGACTGCCTCCACAGATACGCAGTATTTT. Its translation: CASSLVTASTDTQYF. The full variable domain, with the rest looked up from reference TRBV7-8 and TRBJ2-3, is GAGVSQSPRYKVAKRGQDVALRCDPISGHVSLFWYQQALGQGPEFLTYFQNEAQLDKSGLPSDRFFAERPEGSVSTLKIQRTQQEDSAVYLCASSLVTASTDTQYFGPGTRLTVL.

The chain joins TRBV7-9 to TRBJ2-7; 10 bases are a match to TRBD2. V lost 4 bases to trimming and J lost 4 bases; unmatched junction nucleotides: 7. There are 15 residues in the CDR3. Per the germline V gene, CDR1 is SEHNR and CDR2 is FQNEAQ (reference sequence). The CDR3 DNA is TGTGCCAGCAGCTCCTCACTAGCGGGAAGGTACGAGCAGTACTTC. Encoded protein: CASSSSLAGRYEQYF.

The chain joins TRBV7-9 to TRBJ2-2, with D tentatively TRBD1 (6 bases). V lost 5 bases to trimming and J lost 6 bases, with 13 bases between them. This CDR3 comprises 14 residues. Germline V gene data show CDR1 as SEHNR and CDR2 as FQNEAQ (reference sequence). In DNA form, the CDR3 reads TGTGCCAGCAGCGTAGGGACAAGGGCCGGGGAGCTGTTTTTT. This codes for CASSVGTRAGELFF.

In its sample, this clone was seen a few times. The gene calls are TRBV9 and TRBJ1-1; TRBD1 might be the D (5 bases). Germline lookup yields CDR1 SGDLS and CDR2 YYNGEE. The CDR3 extends over 15 amino acids. Trimming cost V 3 bases and J 1 base, with 13 bases left between them. CDR3 region: CASSAARGENTEAFF. The CDR3 DNA sequence: TGTGCCAGCAGCGCAGCGAGGGGAGAGAACACTGAAGCTTTCTTT.

Details on this clone: Other DNA sequences in the same sample also yield this CDR3. The chain carries TRBV9 and TRBJ2-1; D is uncertain. There are 12 residues in the CDR3. The V end lost 3 bases, the J end lost 4 bases, and 5 bases lay between the germline ends. The germline gives CDR1 SGDLS, CDR2 YYNGEE. The CDR3 DNA sequence: TGTGCCAGCAGCGCCTCTTACAATGAGCAGTTCTTC. It codes for CASSASYNEQFF.